These 12 T cell receptor beta chains came from one sample sequenced in a study of OX40 agonist ivuxolimab in advanced cancers. This table comes from immunoSEQ multiplex PCR, and its TCRdb copy is limited to in-frame clones, with some not included. Of tens of thousands of clones listed, roughly 84% are singletons. The input for sequencing was CD4+ or CD8+ T cells sorted from blood, taken in a trial of the OX40 agonist ivuxolimab. All receptors come from an adult with an advanced solid tumor such as melanoma, head and neck, liver or kidney cancer.

The V call is TRBV12-5, the J call TRBJ2-1, with no clear D. The CDR3 contains 17 residues. Germline V gives CDR1 LGHNT, CDR2 FRNRAP. With 0 bases removed from V and 6 bases from J, the gap between germline ends came to 18 bases. The CDR3 bases are TGTGCTAGTGGTTTGGTACTCGCAGGAGACCTATTCAATGAGCAGTTCTTC. Translating gives CASGLVLAGDLFNEQFF.

This chain connects TRBV7-3 to TRBJ2-7; TRBD1 agrees at 12 bases. V shed 4 bases, J shed 6 bases, and the junction held 4 bases outside the gene matches. The CDR3 is made up of 14 amino acids. CDR1 and CDR2 from the germline V gene are SGHTA and FQGTGA. CDR3 in amino acids: CASSSGTGGAEQYF. The CDR3 DNA sequence: TGTGCCAGCAGCTCAGGGACAGGGGGCGCCGAGCAGTACTTC.

The chain is built from TRBV4-1 and TRBJ1-4; no definite D call. The CDR3 runs 19 residues. V shed 1 base and J shed 5 bases, with 23 bases lying between them. Germline CDR1 reads MGHRA; CDR2 reads YSYEKL. The CDR3: CASSQAQFESWRRNEKLFF. The CDR3 DNA reads TGCGCCAGCAGCCAAGCCCAATTTGAAAGCTGGCGGCGGAATGAAAAACTGTTTTTT.

The V and J genes are TRBV7-2 and TRBJ1-2; 8 nucleotides match TRBD1. J lost 0 bases, V lost 4 bases, and 7 bases had no gene match. Germline V gene sequence: CDR1 SGHTA, CDR2 FQGNSA. The CDR3 extends over 16 amino acids. CDR3 residues: CASSWFGQGSNYGYTF. The CDR3 DNA is TGTGCCAGCAGCTGGTTCGGACAGGGCTCTAACTATGGCTACACCTTC.

V usage is TRBV7-9 and J usage is TRBJ1-1, with D perhaps matching TRBD1 (6 bases). Germline CDR1 is SEHNR and CDR2 is FQNEAQ (reference sequence). The length of the CDR3 is 14 residues. V was pared by 5 bases and J by 1 base, with 11 bases between. DNA for the CDR3: TGTGCCAGCAGCACAGAGACAGGGAACACTGAAGCTTTCTTT. Protein: CASSTETGNTEAFF.

V usage is TRBV11-2 and J usage is TRBJ1-3, with TRBD1 as a possible D gene (5 bases). The V end lost 5 bases, the J end lost 7 bases, and 12 bases lay between the germline ends. The CDR3 length is 13 residues. Germline loops: CDR1 SGHAT, CDR2 FQNNGV. The CDR3 loop reads CASSKFQGNTIYF. As DNA, the CDR3 is TGTGCCAGCAGCAAATTTCAGGGCAACACCATATATTTT.

J is TRBJ2-1 and V is TRBV11-2, with D uncertain. The V and J ends lost 1 base and 10 bases respectively, with 8 bases between them. The CDR3 contains 12 residues. Looked up from germline, CDR1 is SGHAT and CDR2 is FQNNGV. CDR3 in amino acids: CASSLGADEQFF. CDR3 sequence (DNA): TGTGCCAGCAGCTTAGGGGCGGACGAGCAGTTCTTC.

The chain links TRBV7-9 to TRBJ2-5; D is unresolved. Germline assignment: CDR1 SEHNR and CDR2 FQNEAQ (reference sequence). V dropped 3 bases and J dropped 2 bases, with 13 bases sitting between them. CDR3 length: 15 residues. DNA of the CDR3: TGTGCCAGCAGCTTTGGGGTCGGACGGCAAGAGACCCAGTACTTC. It translates to CASSFGVGRQETQYF.

The genes are TRBV19 and TRBJ1-5; maybe TRBD1 (5 bases). CDR1 LNHDA and CDR2 SQIVND come from the germline V gene (reference sequence). The V end lost 4 bases, the J end lost 1 base, and 17 bases lay between the germline ends. The CDR3 covers 17 residues. The CDR3 bases are TGTGCCAGTAGTACACCGCTGCCTCGGGGGAGCAATCAGCCCCAGCATTTT. It translates to CASSTPLPRGSNQPQHF.

V is TRBV6-1 and J is TRBJ1-2; a possible D gene is TRBD1 (6 bases). The CDR3 loop spans 15 amino acids. V was shortened by 7 bases and J by 4 bases, with 19 bases between the two germline ends. The V gene's germline CDR1 is MNHNS and CDR2 SASEGT. The CDR3 here is CASTRDQGHGYGYTF. CDR3 nucleotides: TGTGCCAGCACGCGGGATCAGGGGCATGGCTATGGCTACACCTTC.

This clone appeared a few times. The rearrangement links TRBV7-2 to TRBJ2-1; D gene unclear. Germline-derived CDR1 and CDR2 are SGHTA and FQGNSA. The CDR3 is 13 residues long. V gave up 0 bases and J gave up 10 bases, with 10 bases separating them. The CDR3 here is CASSLARDTEQFF. Here the CDR3 DNA reads TGTGCCAGCAGCTTAGCTCGAGACACAGAGCAGTTCTTC.

The sample holds a few counts of this clone. The genes are TRBV5-1 and TRBJ1-1; D gene uncertain. Germline values: CDR1 SGHRS, CDR2 YFSETQ. This CDR3 contains 14 residues. V gave up 4 bases and J gave up 0 bases, with 10 bases separating them. CDR3 DNA: TGCGCCAGCAGCGAATCCCCCATGAACACTGAAGCTTTCTTT. Translated: CASSESPMNTEAFF.